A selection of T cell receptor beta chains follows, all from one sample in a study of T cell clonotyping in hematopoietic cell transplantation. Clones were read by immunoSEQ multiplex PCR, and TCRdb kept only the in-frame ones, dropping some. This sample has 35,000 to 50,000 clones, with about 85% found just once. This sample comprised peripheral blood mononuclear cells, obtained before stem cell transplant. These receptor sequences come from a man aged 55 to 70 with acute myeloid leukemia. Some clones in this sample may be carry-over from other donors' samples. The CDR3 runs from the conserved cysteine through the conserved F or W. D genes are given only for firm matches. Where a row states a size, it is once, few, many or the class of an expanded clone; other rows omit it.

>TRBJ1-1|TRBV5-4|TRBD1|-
CASSLGTGRAREAFF
TGTGCCAGCAGCTTGGGGACAGGGCGAGCGAGAGAAGCTTTCTTT
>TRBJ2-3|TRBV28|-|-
CASITLDGLSRDPDTQYF
TGTGCCAGCATCACCCTAGACGGACTCTCAAGGGACCCAGATACGCAGTATTTT
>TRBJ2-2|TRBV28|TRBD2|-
CASSLLAGGPISTGELFF
TGTGCCAGCAGTCTACTAGCGGGGGGGCCTATTTCGACCGGGGAGCTGTTTTTT
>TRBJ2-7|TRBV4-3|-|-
CASSQVRGGSNYEQYF
TGCGCCAGCAGCCAAGTTAGGGGGGGGTCTAACTACGAGCAGTACTTC
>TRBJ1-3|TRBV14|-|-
CASSPGHSGNTIYF
TGTGCCAGCAGCCCGGGACACTCTGGAAACACCATATATTTT
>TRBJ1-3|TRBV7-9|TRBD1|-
CASSEQGAISGNTIYF
TGTGCCAGCAGCGAACAGGGGGCAATTTCTGGAAACACCATATATTTT
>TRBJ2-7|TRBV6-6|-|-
CASRSADRKNEQYF
TGTGCCAGCAGGTCAGCAGACAGGAAGAACGAGCAGTACTTC
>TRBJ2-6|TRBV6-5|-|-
CASHRDSAGANVLTF
TGTGCCAGCCACAGGGATTCGGCTGGGGCCAACGTCCTGACTTTC
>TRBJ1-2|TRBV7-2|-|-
CASSLGVAYTF
TGTGCCAGCAGCTTAGGGGTCGCCTACACCTTC
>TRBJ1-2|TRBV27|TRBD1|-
CASSPRTGSGYTF
TGTGCCAGCAGTCCCCGGACAGGGAGTGGCTACACCTTC
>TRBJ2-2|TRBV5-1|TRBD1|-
CASSLDQGQGPGELFF
TGCGCCAGCAGCTTGGACCAGGGACAGGGGCCCGGGGAGCTGTTTTTT
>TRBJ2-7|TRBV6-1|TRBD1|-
CANRGGEDEQYF
TGTGCCAACCGAGGGGGCGAAGACGAGCAGTACTTC
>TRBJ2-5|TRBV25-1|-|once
CASSESARVQETQYF
TGTGCCAGCAGTGAAAGCGCCCGGGTCCAAGAGACCCAGTACTTC
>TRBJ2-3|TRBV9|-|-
CASSVGGGSTDTQYF
TGTGCCAGCAGCGTAGGTGGGGGTAGCACAGATACGCAGTATTTT
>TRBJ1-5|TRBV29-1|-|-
CSVEEDEYQPQHF
TGCAGCGTTGAAGAGGACGAATATCAGCCCCAGCATTTT
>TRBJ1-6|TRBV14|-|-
CASSRGGASPLHF
TGTGCCAGCAGCCGGGGGGGGGCTTCACCCCTCCACTTT
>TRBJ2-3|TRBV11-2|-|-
CASSDLQGRTQYF
TGTGCCAGCAGCGATCTACAGGGCCGTACGCAGTATTTT
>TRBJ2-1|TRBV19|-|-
CASARDTYNEQFF
TGTGCCAGTGCCCGAGATACTTACAATGAGCAGTTCTTC
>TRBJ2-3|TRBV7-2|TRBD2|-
CASSFGRKRGGITDTQYF
TGTGCCAGCAGCTTTGGTAGAAAGCGGGGGGGCATCACAGATACGCAGTATTTT
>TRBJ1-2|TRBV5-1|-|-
CASSGQNYGYTF
TGCGCCAGCAGCGGTCAGAACTATGGCTACACCTTC
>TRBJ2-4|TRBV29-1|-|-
CSAHRGGAKNIQYF
TGCAGCGCACACAGGGGGGGAGCCAAAAACATTCAGTACTTC
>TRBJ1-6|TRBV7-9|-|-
CASSGRNNSPLHF
TGTGCCAGCAGCGGGCGGAATAATTCACCCCTCCACTTT
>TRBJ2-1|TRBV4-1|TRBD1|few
CASSHGTGNNEQFF
TGCGCCAGCAGCCATGGGACAGGGAACAATGAGCAGTTCTTC
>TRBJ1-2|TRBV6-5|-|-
CASSYGSNSFGYTF
TGTGCCAGCAGTTACGGGAGTAACAGTTTCGGCTACACCTTC
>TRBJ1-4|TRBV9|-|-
CASSVGSDPVKLFF
TGTGCCAGCAGCGTAGGCTCTGACCCCGTAAAACTGTTTTTT
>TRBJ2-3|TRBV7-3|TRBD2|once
CASSLGGGVQDTQYF
TGTGCCAGCAGCTTAGGTGGGGGGGTTCAAGATACGCAGTATTTT
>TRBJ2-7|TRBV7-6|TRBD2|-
CASSTRLAGGMVTMKSYEQYF
TGTGCCAGCAGCACCCGACTAGCGGGGGGGATGGTGACGATGAAATCCTACGAGCAGTACTTC
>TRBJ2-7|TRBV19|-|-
CASSIRQRSYEQYF
TGTGCCAGTAGTATCCGACAGAGATCCTACGAGCAGTACTTC
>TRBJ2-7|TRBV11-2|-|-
CASSLQGPVDEQYF
TGTGCCAGCAGCTTACAGGGGCCGGTGGACGAGCAGTACTTC
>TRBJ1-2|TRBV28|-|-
CASSNGYTF
TGTGCCAGCAGTAATGGCTACACCTTC
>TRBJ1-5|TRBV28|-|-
CASRQGLHQPQHF
TGTGCCAGCAGACAAGGGCTACATCAGCCCCAGCATTTT
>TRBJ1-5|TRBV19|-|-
CASSIGVGQPQHF
TGTGCCAGTAGTATAGGGGTGGGTCAGCCCCAGCATTTT
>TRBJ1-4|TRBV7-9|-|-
CASSLDAGTSEKLFF
TGTGCCAGCAGCTTAGATGCCGGGACTTCAGAAAAACTGTTTTTT
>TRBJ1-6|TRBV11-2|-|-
CASSPTYNSPLHF
TGTGCCAGCAGCCCAACATATAATTCACCCCTCCACTTT
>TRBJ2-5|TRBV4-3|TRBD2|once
CASSQDRAGGRETQYF
TGCGCCAGCAGCCAAGATCGTGCGGGGGGGCGAGAGACCCAGTACTTC
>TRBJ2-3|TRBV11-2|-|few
CASNGGGPMDTQYF
TGTGCCAGCAATGGGGGGGGGCCGATGGATACGCAGTATTTT
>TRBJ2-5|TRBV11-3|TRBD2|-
CASTPGRGAEETQYF
TGTGCCAGCACCCCAGGGCGGGGGGCCGAAGAGACCCAGTACTTC
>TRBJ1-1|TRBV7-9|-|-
CASSLSTMNTEAFF
TGTGCCAGCAGCTTATCCACCATGAACACTGAAGCTTTCTTT
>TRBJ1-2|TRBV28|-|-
CASSSGADYGYTF
TGTGCCAGCTCCTCGGGGGCGGACTATGGCTACACCTTC
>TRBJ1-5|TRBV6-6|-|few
CASSYVGSNQPQHF
TGTGCCAGCAGTTACGTCGGCAGCAATCAGCCCCAGCATTTT
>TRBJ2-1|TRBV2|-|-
CASSDIWQFNEQFF
TGTGCCAGCAGTGATATTTGGCAGTTCAATGAGCAGTTCTTC
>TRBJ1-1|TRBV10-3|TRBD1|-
CAISPDNEPTGTHMNTEAFF
TGTGCCATCAGTCCCGATAACGAACCGACAGGGACTCACATGAACACTGAAGCTTTCTTT
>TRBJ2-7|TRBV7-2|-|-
CASSLGSGSSYEQYF
TGTGCCAGCAGCTTAGGTAGCGGTTCTTCCTACGAGCAGTACTTC
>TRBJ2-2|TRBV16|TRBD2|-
CASSQSPSGGRRELFF
TGTGCCAGCAGCCAATCTCCTAGCGGGGGCCGCCGGGAGCTGTTTTTT
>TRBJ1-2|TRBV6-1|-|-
CASSATGGGANYGYTF
TGTGCCAGCAGTGCCACCGGGGGGGGAGCTAACTATGGCTACACCTTC
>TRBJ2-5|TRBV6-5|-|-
CASRLTLVQETQYF
TGTGCCAGCAGGCTAACACTAGTTCAAGAGACCCAGTACTTC
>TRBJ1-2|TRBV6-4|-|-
CASSDTTGRWTKGYTF
TGTGCCAGCAGTGACACCACAGGGAGATGGACTAAAGGCTACACCTTC
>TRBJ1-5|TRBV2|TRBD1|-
CASSGDRGQPQHF
TGTGCCAGCAGTGGGGACAGGGGACAGCCCCAGCATTTT
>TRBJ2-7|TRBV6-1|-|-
CASSEDLGGWNEQYF
TGTGCCAGCAGTGAAGATTTGGGGGGATGGAACGAGCAGTACTTC
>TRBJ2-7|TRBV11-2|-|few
CASSLQGGPYEQYF
TGTGCCAGCAGCTTACAGGGGGGACCCTACGAGCAGTACTTC
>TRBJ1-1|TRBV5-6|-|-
CASSVLTVNTEAFF
TGTGCCAGCAGCGTATTGACAGTGAACACTGAAGCTTTCTTT
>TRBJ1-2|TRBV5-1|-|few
CASSLETGGFYGYTF
TGCGCCAGCAGCTTGGAGACGGGGGGGTTTTATGGCTACACCTTC
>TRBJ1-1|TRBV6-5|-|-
CASSRQLNTEAFF
TGTGCCAGCAGTCGACAGTTGAACACTGAAGCTTTCTTT
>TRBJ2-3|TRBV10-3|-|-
CAIENAGGAVDTQYF
TGTGCCATCGAAAACGCCGGGGGCGCGGTCGATACGCAGTATTTT
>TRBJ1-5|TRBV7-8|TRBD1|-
CASSFTGDSSQPQHF
TGTGCCAGCAGCTTCACCGGGGACAGTTCCCAGCCCCAGCATTTT